Only one count was recorded for the clone carrying this TCR beta chain. Profiled with immunoSEQ multiplex PCR; TCRdb holds only in-frame clones, not every one. The table includes about 78,000 clones, about four fifths detected once. The sample belongs to a study of OX40 agonist ivuxolimab in advanced cancers. With 2 bases clipped from V and 5 bases from J, the junction kept 14 bases outside the gene matches. CDR3 length: 18 amino acids. Germline V gene lookup returns CDR1 MGHRA and CDR2 YSYEKL. The source was CD4+ or CD8+ T cells sorted from blood, collected in a trial of the OX40 agonist ivuxolimab. The sequence was collected from an adult with an advanced solid tumor such as melanoma, head and neck, liver or kidney cancer. The chain joins TRBV4-1 to TRBJ2-5, with 10 bases identical to TRBD1. The DNA for the CDR3 is TGCGCCAGCAGCCAATGGGGGGACAGGGGAGCGAAGGGTGAGACCCAGTACTTC. It yields the protein CASSQWGDRGAKGETQYF.